This TCR beta chain was identified during a study of blood T cell repertoires in COVID-19. At the level of the study: Specimens from acute and convalescent COVID-19 originated in the United States, Italy and Spain.

TCRdb's table, derived via immunoSEQ multiplex PCR, lists solely in-frame clones and lacks some. Seen here are approximately 150,000 clones, over 70% observed once, and the top ten hold 3.5% to 5%. V was pared by 5 bases and J by 3 bases, with 11 bases between. The CDR3 loop spans 14 amino acids. The germline V gene encodes CDR1 SGHTA and CDR2 FQGNSA. This receptor was obtained from a man aged 50 to 60 in a cohort exposed to, infected with or recovered from COVID-19 (not recorded which). Sequenced input: PBMCs or T cells enriched from blood (not recorded which). The V call is TRBV7-2, the J call TRBJ1-3; D is unclear. The CDR3 nucleotides are TGTGCCAGCAGCACTGCGGGCTTTGGAAACACCATATATTTT. Protein product: CASSTAGFGNTIYF.